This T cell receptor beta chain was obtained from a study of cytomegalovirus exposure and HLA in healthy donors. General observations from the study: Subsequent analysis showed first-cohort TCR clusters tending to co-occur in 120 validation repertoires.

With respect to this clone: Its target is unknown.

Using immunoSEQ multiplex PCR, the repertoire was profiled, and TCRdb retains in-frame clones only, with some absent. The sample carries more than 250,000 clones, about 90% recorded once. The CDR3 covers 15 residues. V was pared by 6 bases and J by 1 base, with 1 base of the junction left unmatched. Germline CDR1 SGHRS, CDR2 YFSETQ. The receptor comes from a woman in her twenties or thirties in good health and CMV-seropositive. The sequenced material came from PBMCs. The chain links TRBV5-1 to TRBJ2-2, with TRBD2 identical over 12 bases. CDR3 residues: CASTGLAGNTGELFF. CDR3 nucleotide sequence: TGCGCCAGCACGGGACTAGCGGGGAACACCGGGGAGCTGTTTTTT. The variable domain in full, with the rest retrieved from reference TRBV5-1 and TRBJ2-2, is KAGVTQTPRYLIKTRGQQVTLSCSPISGHRSVSWYQQTPGQGLQFLFEYFSETQRNKGNFPGRFSGRQFSNSRSEMNVSTLELGDSALYLCASTGLAGNTGELFFGEGSRLTVL.